This T cell receptor (beta chain) was retrieved from a study of post-analysis software for immune sequencing data. About the study: The patients showed relapsing-remitting, secondary progressive and progressive-relapsing multiple sclerosis courses.

Trimming at V came to 2 bases and at J to 5 bases, leaving 18 bases not matched to a gene. The germline V gene has CDR1 SGHRS and CDR2 YFSETQ. The CDR3 extends over 18 amino acids. Presence of unique molecular identifiers characterized the TCR beta cDNA libraries. T cells numbering roughly 0.9 to 11 million gave rise to a few hundred thousand cDNA molecules. TCRdb re-derived calls from the PCR reads in MiXCR, one entry per CDR3 protein. The repertoire holds about 180,000 distinct CDR3 sequences, roughly 31% seen once, with approximately 1.5% in the top ten. The study's findings and limits: Elevated frequency relative to controls characterized four or five TRBV segments in patients, TRBV5-6, TRBV5-1 and TRBV20-1 among them. Strong co-clustering by F measure was evident for samples that had been prepared in the same batch.

This clonotype appeared many times. The target antigen is unknown. The rearrangement links TRBV5-1 to TRBJ1-2; 7 positions agree with TRBD1. The TCR comes from a girl aged 10 to 17 with multiple sclerosis. The sample was blood. The CDR3 spells CASSFMLGTATRRYGYTF. The DNA for the CDR3 is TGCGCCAGCAGCTTTATGCTCGGGACAGCGACACGAAGATATGGCTACACCTTC.